Presented here are 14 T cell receptor beta chains from one specimen sequenced in a study of TIL therapy for anti-PD-1-resistant metastatic lung cancer (dated by TCRdb to 2020 to 2023). TCR beta CDR3 regions were amplified from genomic DNA by bias-controlled multiplex PCR with the immunoSEQ v3 hsTCRB kit. Not all clones reach the TCRdb copy of this immuneACCESS table, which keeps in-frame sequences only. Checked studies attribute under half of the gap to unresolved V genes and leave the rest unexplained. The sample table holds 45,000 to 75,000 clones, of which about 69% were seen once. The biggest ten clones account for roughly 7.2% of the sample. The time point tag for this specimen amounts to: pre-treatment sample, taken before nivolumab and TIL therapy. Sequencing used blood, obtained at baseline. Every receptor here comes from a person aged 25 to 85 with non-small cell lung cancer.

This chain uses TRBV6-5 with TRBJ2-3; 10 positions match TRBD2. The V gene's germline CDR1 is MNHEY and CDR2 SVGAGI. This CDR3 is built from 16 residues. Trimming cost V 4 bases and J 6 bases; bases outside gene matches: 10. The CDR3 coding sequence is TGTGCCAGCAGTTTAAGCGGGAGGGCTTTCAGGGATACGCAGTATTTT. Residues: CASSLSGRAFRDTQYF.

This clone appeared a few times. The chain joins TRBV6-5 to TRBJ2-2; D gene ambiguous. CDR3 length: 12 residues. Trimming removed 5 bases at V and 4 bases at J, with 5 bases between. CDR1 and CDR2 (germline): MNHEY, SVGAGI. CDR3 sequence: CASSPRTGELFF. The CDR3 coding sequence is TGTGCCAGCAGTCCCCGCACCGGGGAGCTGTTTTTT.

The J gene is TRBJ1-4, the V gene TRBV27; D gene unclear. The length of the CDR3 is 15 residues. Germline V gene lookup returns CDR1 MNHEY and CDR2 SMNVEV (reference sequence). Between the trimmed V and J ends, which lost 4 bases and 0 bases, there was a span of 9 bases. The CDR3 bases are TGTGCCAGCAGTTCCCTCGGGGCAACTAATGAAAAACTGTTTTTT. It translates to CASSSLGATNEKLFF.

The rearrangement joins TRBV5-4 to TRBJ2-2; D is perhaps TRBD2 (6 bases). Trimming shortened V by 4 bases and J by 5 bases, and 18 bases separated the two germline ends. CDR1 and CDR2 (germline): SGHNT, YYREEE (reference sequence). The CDR3 sequence is 16 residues long. In DNA, the CDR3 is TGTGCCAGCAGCCGCGGGGCCGAGCTTGGGACCGGGGAGCTGTTTTTT. It encodes CASSRGAELGTGELFF.

The chain couples TRBV5-1 to TRBJ1-2, with 8 bases fitting TRBD1. CDR3 length equals 13 residues. Germline V gene lookup returns CDR1 SGHRS and CDR2 YFSETQ. V gave up 4 bases and J gave up 7 bases; unmatched junction bases: 6. This CDR3 is CASSQGTGSGYTF. In DNA form, the CDR3 reads TGCGCCAGCAGCCAAGGGACAGGCAGTGGCTACACCTTC.

V usage is TRBV7-8 and J usage is TRBJ2-1; D is possibly TRBD2 (6 bases). Germline assignment: CDR1 SGHVS and CDR2 FQNEAQ. The CDR3 totals 14 residues. The V gene lost 2 bases and the J gene lost 5 bases, with 10 bases spanning the gap. CDR3 in amino acids: CASSLRAGNNEQFF. The DNA for the CDR3 is TGTGCCAGCAGCTTACGGGCGGGGAACAATGAGCAGTTCTTC.

V and J are TRBV4-1 and TRBJ2-3; D gene uncertain. With 1 base removed from V and 2 bases from J, the gap between germline ends came to 16 bases. Germline V gene sequence: CDR1 MGHRA, CDR2 YSYEKL. This CDR3 contains 17 residues. The CDR3 nucleotides read TGCGCCAGCAGCCAAGTTAGTAAGACGTTTTCCACAGATACGCAGTATTTT. This encodes CASSQVSKTFSTDTQYF.

This rearrangement joins TRBV28 to TRBJ2-3; 7 bases line up with TRBD1. Trimming took 7 bases from V and 8 from J; bases not matched to a gene: 6. Germline V gene data show CDR1 as MDHEN and CDR2 as SYDVKM. This CDR3 contains 12 residues. Here the CDR3 DNA reads TGTGCCAGCACAGGGGGTTTGAGTACGCAGTATTTT. As protein: CASTGGLSTQYF.

This chain joins TRBV5-1 and TRBJ2-5; maybe TRBD2 (6 bases). CDR1 and CDR2 from the germline V gene are SGHRS and YFSETQ. Trimming left V 0 bases short and J 2 bases short, with 8 bases between. This CDR3 region has 14 residues. The CDR3 DNA sequence: TGCGCCAGCAGCTTGGACGCGGGACAAGAGACCCAGTACTTC. This codes for CASSLDAGQETQYF.

The CDR3 region has the DNA TGTGCCAGCAGCTTAGGAGAGTCGAGCTCCTACAATGAGCAGTTCTTC. Translation gives CASSLGESSSYNEQFF. J is TRBJ2-1 and V is TRBV11-3; D gene ambiguous. This CDR3 has 16 amino acids. CDR1 SGHNT and CDR2 YENEEA come from the germline V gene. The ends were cut back, 1 base at V and 0 bases at J, with 10 bases in the middle.

The genes are TRBV6-1 and TRBJ2-5; a weak D match, TRBD1 (6 bases). CDR1 and CDR2 (germline): MNHNS, SASEGT. The CDR3 is 16 amino acids. The V gene lost 3 bases and the J gene lost 2 bases, with 16 bases spanning the gap. CDR3 coding DNA: TGTGCCAGCAGTGACCGGGACAAATTACTACAAGAGACCCAGTACTTC. It yields the protein CASSDRDKLLQETQYF.

This clone appeared a few times. The V gene is TRBV4-1, the J gene TRBJ1-5, with 10 bases identical to TRBD1. With V trimmed by 4 bases and J by 9 bases, 9 bases remained unmatched. CDR1 is MGHRA, CDR2 YSYEKL, per germline. The CDR3 spans 15 residues. CDR3 sequence (DNA): TGCGCCAGCAGCCCTGGACAGGGGGTTATCGTGCCCCAGCATTTT. This translates into CASSPGQGVIVPQHF.

The V and J genes are TRBV7-9 and TRBJ1-1; D not resolved. The CDR3 runs to 13 residues. Germline assignment: CDR1 SEHNR and CDR2 FQNEAQ (reference sequence). Between the trimmed V and J ends, which lost 3 bases and 1 base, there was a span of 6 bases. The CDR3 region has the DNA TGTGCCAGCAGCTTTGACGGGAACACTGAAGCTTTCTTT. Translation: CASSFDGNTEAFF.

The rearrangement links TRBV19 to TRBJ2-7; D is possibly TRBD2 (6 bases). V lost 3 bases, J lost 3 bases, and 24 bases lay in between. CDR3 length equals 18 residues. Germline CDR1 reads LNHDA; CDR2 reads SQIVND (reference sequence). CDR3 coding DNA: TGTGCCAGTAGTATGGCGGGGCACGGCGCGTCGGGGAACTACGAGCAGTACTTC. The encoded protein is CASSMAGHGASGNYEQYF.